This TCR beta chain was identified in a study of beta chain features in type 1 diabetes. Findings of the study overall: Shortening of TCRB CDR3s, moderate but significant, appeared in all four CD4+ subsets of Type 1 diabetes patients.

As for this clone: Its antigen is unidentified.

Sorting of CD4+ naive, central memory, regulatory and stem cell-like memory cells was performed via CD45RO/CCR7/CD25/CD127/CD95/CD27. The germline V gene has CDR1 MNHNS and CDR2 SASEGT. The V and J ends lost 3 bases and 9 bases respectively, with 12 bases between them. The CDR3 has 13 residues. Expressed TCRB transcripts got sequenced, as all isolated RNA was reverse transcribed. Method: immunoSEQ multiplex PCR; TCRdb's copy keeps in-frame clones and lacks some. The profile shows about 470,000 clones, 30% of them singletons. The chain recombines TRBV6-1 with TRBJ1-5; D might be TRBD1 (5 bases). This receptor was identified in a man aged 18 to 29 in good health. Specimen: naive CD4+ T cells from blood. CDR3 nucleotides: TGTGCCAGCAGTGACAGGGTTTGGGGGCCCCAGCATTTT. Translation gives CASSDRVWGPQHF.